Below, one T cell receptor beta chain is given with its context. This sample was included in a study of blood T cell repertoires in COVID-19. On the study more broadly: Acute and convalescent COVID-19 specimens originated in the United States, Italy and Spain. Sample material is recorded as cDNA or gDNA derived from T cells, B-cell-depleted T cells, or PBMCs.

Here immunoSEQ multiplex PCR was the method, and the copy in TCRdb shows in-frame clones only, minus some. The table has over 200,000 clones, under 85% seen once. The CDR3 spans 16 residues. CDR1 and CDR2 (germline): SGHTA, FQGNSA. Trimming removed 3 bases from V and 0 bases from J; junction bases left unmatched: 8. Recovered Cohort 3 donors showed two negative PCRs, clearance, or symptom resolution. The sample was PBMCs or T cells enriched from blood (not recorded which). The sequence was collected from a man in his sixties who had recovered from COVID-19. J is TRBJ2-7 and V is TRBV7-2, with 7 bases aligning to TRBD1. CDR3 region: CASSLAADRTSYEQYF. The DNA of the CDR3 is TGTGCCAGCAGCTTGGCAGCGGACAGGACCTCCTACGAGCAGTACTTC. Together with reference TRBV7-2 and TRBJ2-7, the CDR3 gives the full variable domain: GAGVSQSPSNKVTEKGKDVELRCDPISGHTALYWYRQSLGQGLEFLIYFQGNSAPDKSGLPSDRFSAERTGGSVSTLTIQRTQQEDSAVYLCASSLAADRTSYEQYFGPGTRLTVT.